These 21 T cell receptor beta chains share one sample of origin, sequenced in a study of blood T cell repertoires in COVID-19 (dated by TCRdb to 2018 to 2021). The library was produced with the immunoSEQ multiplex PCR assay. In its TCRdb copy, this immuneACCESS table keeps in-frame sequences only and misses some clones. Where compared with another copy, unresolved V genes explain less than half of these, and the others have no known cause. The sample table shows under 200,000 clones, and around 80% are seen once. The ten most abundant clones make up 6% to 7.5% of the sample. Sequencing was performed on peripheral blood. These TCRs come from a man in his 70s with active or convalescent COVID-19.

The rearrangement uses TRBV30 and TRBJ1-1, with no clear D. Trimming stripped 1 base from V and 0 bases from J, with 9 bases between. This CDR3 comprises 14 residues. CDR1 and CDR2 from the germline V gene are GTSNPN and SVGIG (reference sequence). Here the CDR3 DNA reads TGTGCCTGGAGTGGCGCGGGCATGAACACTGAAGCTTTCTTT. This sequence encodes CAWSGAGMNTEAFF.

The rearrangement uses TRBV3-1 (or the pseudogene TRBV3-2) and TRBJ1-3; TRBD1 agrees at 12 bases. The J segment lost 4 bases and the V segment lost 3 bases, leaving 10 bases of the junction unmatched. This CDR3 is built from 18 residues. Germline V gives CDR1 LGHDT, CDR2 YNNKEL (reference sequence). The CDR3: CASSHRGTGGAGGNTIYF. As DNA, the CDR3 is TGTGCCAGCAGCCATCGGGGGACAGGGGGCGCAGGAGGAAACACCATATATTTT.

The J gene is TRBJ1-1, the V gene TRBV11-3; D remains ambiguous. The CDR3 has 13 residues. V dropped 5 bases and J dropped 1 base, with 8 bases sitting between them. Per the germline V gene, CDR1 is SGHNT and CDR2 is YENEEA. Here the CDR3 reads CASSRWANTEAFF. The CDR3 bases are TGTGCCAGCAGCAGGTGGGCGAACACTGAAGCTTTCTTT.

This clone was observed a few times. In DNA form, the CDR3 reads TGCAGCGTTGACGGAGCTAGCGCAACCACAGATACGCAGTATTTT. As protein: CSVDGASATTDTQYF. The V call is TRBV29-1, the J call TRBJ2-3; D might be TRBD2 (6 bases). Germline CDR1 and CDR2: SQVTM and ANQGSEA. V shed 3 bases and J shed 2 bases, with 15 bases lying between them. The CDR3 runs 15 residues.

This chain connects TRBV11-2 to TRBJ2-1; no reliable D call. V shed 4 bases and J shed 6 bases, with 19 bases lying between them. Germline-derived CDR1 and CDR2 are SGHAT and FQNNGV. This CDR3 spans 16 amino acids. CDR3 residues: CASSSLTGRTGNEQFF. CDR3 in DNA: TGTGCCAGCAGCTCCCTGACGGGTCGAACGGGCAATGAGCAGTTCTTC.

In nucleotides, the CDR3 is TGTGCCAGCAGCCGAAGACAGGGAAATGAAAAACTGTTTTTT. Protein: CASSRRQGNEKLFF. The chain carries TRBV6-5 and TRBJ1-4; 7 bases match TRBD1. Germline-derived CDR1 and CDR2 are MNHEY and SVGAGI. Trimming cost V 6 bases and J 5 bases; bases outside gene matches: 6. The CDR3 is 14 residues long.

The V call is TRBV9, the J call TRBJ2-2; 10 bases agree with TRBD2. Germline CDR1 reads SGDLS; CDR2 reads YYNGEE. The CDR3 is made up of 16 amino acids. V lost 5 bases and J lost 5; bases outside the gene matches: 9. CDR3 nucleotides: TGTGCCAGCAGTCAAGCGGGGGGGCCGCGGACCGGGGAGCTGTTTTTT. Translated, it gives CASSQAGGPRTGELFF. Complete variable domain (other parts from reference TRBV9 and TRBJ2-2): DSGVTQTPKHLITATGQRVTLRCSPRSGDLSVYWYQQSLDQGLQFLIQYYNGEERAKGNILERFSAQQFPDLHSELNLSSLELGDSALYFCASSQAGGPRTGELFFGEGSRLTVL.

This clone was counted a single time. The chain carries TRBV3-1 (or the pseudogene TRBV3-2) and TRBJ2-5, with TRBD2 as a possible D gene (6 bases). V was pared by 7 bases and J by 7 bases, with 10 bases between. The CDR3 consists of 11 residues. CDR1 is LGHDT, CDR2 YNNKEL, per germline (reference sequence). The CDR3 region has the DNA TGTGCCAGCACATTGGGGGGGACCCAGTACTTC. As protein: CASTLGGTQYF.

This clone has a single count. V is TRBV7-9 and J is TRBJ1-2, with 9 bases identical to TRBD1. Germline values: CDR1 SEHNR, CDR2 FQNEAQ (reference sequence). Germline trimming cut 4 bases from V and 7 bases from J; bases unmatched to any gene: 13. The CDR3 contains 16 residues. CDR3 nucleotides: TGTGCCAGCAGCTACGCCGGGACAGGGCTCGGTCGTGGCTACACCTTC. Residues: CASSYAGTGLGRGYTF.

The rearrangement uses TRBV27 and TRBJ1-6; TRBD1 matches at 9 bases. CDR3 length: 15 residues. From germline, CDR1 is MNHEY and CDR2 SMNVEV (reference sequence). The V gene end was trimmed by 5 bases and the J gene end by 8 bases; junction bases not matched to a gene: 7. The CDR3 loop is CASSTRQGEYSPLHF. DNA of the CDR3: TGTGCCAGCAGTACTAGACAGGGGGAGTATTCACCCCTCCACTTT.

J is TRBJ2-3 and V is TRBV19; TRBD2 aligns across 7 bases. CDR1 and CDR2 from the germline V gene are LNHDA and SQIVND (reference sequence). V was clipped by 7 bases and J by 5 bases; unmatched bases: 12. The CDR3 runs to 15 residues. This CDR3 is CASTPAGLRRDTQYF. CDR3 DNA: TGTGCCAGTACACCCGCGGGACTACGGAGAGATACGCAGTATTTT.

The chain joins TRBV7-2 to TRBJ2-2, with 8 bases that match TRBD1. The V gene's germline CDR1 is SGHTA and CDR2 FQGNSA. The CDR3 loop spans 15 amino acids. V was pared by 1 base and J by 3 bases, with 1 base of the junction left unmatched. This CDR3 reads CASSLGTGYTGELFF. DNA for the CDR3: TGTGCCAGCAGCTTAGGGACAGGGTACACCGGGGAGCTGTTTTTT.

The V call is TRBV9, the J call TRBJ1-2, with TRBD1 identical over 7 bases. In germline, CDR1 is SGDLS, CDR2 YYNGEE. The junction had 6 bases not matched to a gene; V was cut back by 4 bases and J by 3 bases. The CDR3 runs 14 residues. CDR3 amino acids: CASSQTGVDYGYTF. In DNA, the CDR3 is TGTGCCAGCAGCCAAACAGGGGTTGACTATGGCTACACCTTC.

The chain's CDR3 is CATSRAGSLYGYTF. The CDR3 region has the DNA TGTGCCACCAGCAGAGCGGGGTCCCTTTATGGCTACACCTTC. The rearrangement uses TRBV15 and TRBJ1-2; no reliable D call. V gave up 1 base and J gave up 5 bases, with 11 bases separating them. The CDR3 contains 14 residues. Germline V gene data show CDR1 as LNHNV and CDR2 as YYDKDF (reference sequence).

Ten or more counts support this clone. The gene calls are TRBV27 and TRBJ2-7, with 8 bases matching TRBD2. CDR3 length: 16 amino acids. Trimming took 2 bases from V and 2 from J; bases not matched to a gene: 8. Germline values: CDR1 MNHEY, CDR2 SMNVEV (reference sequence). In nucleotides, the CDR3 is TGTGCCAGCAGTTTAGAAGGCGGGAGGCCGACCTACGAGCAGTACTTC. Translation: CASSLEGGRPTYEQYF.

V usage is TRBV6-2 or TRBV6-3 and J usage is TRBJ2-7; D perhaps matches TRBD2 (6 bases). The CDR3 has 15 residues. Germline V gives CDR1 MNHEY, CDR2 SVGEGT. V was shortened by 3 bases and J by 5 bases, with 17 bases between the two germline ends. The CDR3 DNA sequence: TGTGCCAGCAGTTATGGGCGACTAGTATCCGACGAGCAGTACTTC. Protein sequence: CASSYGRLVSDEQYF.

The chain uses TRBV5-1 and TRBJ2-1; TRBD2 matches at 12 bases. The CDR3 length is 15 residues. Germline V gene lookup returns CDR1 SGHRS and CDR2 YFSETQ. Trimming at V came to 4 bases and at J to 4 bases, leaving 3 bases not matched to a gene. The CDR3 reads CASSTGLAGYNEQFF. CDR3 coding DNA: TGCGCCAGCAGCACTGGACTAGCGGGGTACAATGAGCAGTTCTTC.

The chain employs TRBV5-5 and TRBJ2-3; tentative D call: TRBD1 (6 bases). The germline CDR1 and CDR2 sequences are SGHKS and YYEKEE (reference sequence). This CDR3 spans 13 amino acids. The V end lost 7 bases, the J end lost 5 bases, and 14 bases lay between the germline ends. The CDR3 protein is CASQQGAEDTQYF. The CDR3 coding sequence is TGTGCCAGCCAACAGGGAGCTGAAGATACGCAGTATTTT. Complete variable domain (other parts from reference TRBV5-5 and TRBJ2-3): DAGVTQSPTHLIKTRGQQVTLRCSPISGHKSVSWYQQVLGQGPQFIFQYYEKEERGRGNFPDRFSARQFPNYSSELNVNALLLGDSALYLCASQQGAEDTQYFGPGTRLTVL.

V usage is TRBV28 and J usage is TRBJ2-7; 7 bases are a match to TRBD1. The CDR3 is made up of 16 amino acids. Trimming cost V 3 bases and J 6 bases; bases outside gene matches: 14. The germline V gene encodes CDR1 MDHEN and CDR2 SYDVKM. CDR3 region: CASSLIAGGGDPEQYF. CDR3 bases: TGTGCCAGCAGTTTGATTGCAGGGGGTGGGGATCCCGAGCAGTACTTC.

The chain uses TRBV9 and TRBJ2-5; D gene unclear. This CDR3 spans 12 amino acids. Germline V lookup: CDR1 SGDLS, CDR2 YYNGEE. Trimming took off 4 bases at V and 0 bases at J, with 4 bases between the two ends. The CDR3 nucleotides read TGTGCCAGCAGCCCAGACCAAGAGACCCAGTACTTC. Its protein product is CASSPDQETQYF.

This clone came up once. CDR3 residues: CATSDPGTPQGETQYF. In nucleotides, the CDR3 is TGTGCCACCAGTGACCCCGGGACACCGCAGGGAGAGACCCAGTACTTC. V usage is TRBV24-1 and J usage is TRBJ2-5; a possible D gene is TRBD1 (6 bases). Germline loops: CDR1 KGHDR, CDR2 SFDVKD. Between the trimmed V and J ends, which lost 4 bases and 4 bases, there was a span of 18 bases. There are 16 residues in the CDR3.